Sequencing of this TCR beta chain was carried out in a study of blood T cell repertoires in COVID-19 (TCRdb year 2020). About the full investigation: The collaborator samples originated in the United States, Italy and Spain and spanned the acute and convalescent phases of COVID-19. Nearly every sample came with metadata listing a de-identified subject ID, COVID-19 status, age in years and sex. The material from the prospective study consisted of cDNA or gDNA derived from T cells, B-cell-depleted T cells, or PBMCs. Subjects who had been exposed to COVID-19, were actively infected with it, or had recovered from it provided the deeply sampled blood TCRbeta repertoires that made up the dataset. The repertoires were released in a freely available public database meant as a resource for research on the immune response to SARS-CoV-2. Where HLA class I and class II types were available, the types were taken from metadata supplied by the sample provider, not from assay-based typing. The samples were drawn from two sources: the first 160 participants of the ongoing ImmuneRACE study, and about 1,300 subjects contributed by 6 global collaborators. The investigation overall reported the following: The amount of clinical and demographic metadata varied by source and participant and was provided uncurated.

The collaborating institutions used their own protocols to collect whole blood in K2EDTA tubes. Collaborator samples were shipped for TCRbeta analysis as frozen whole blood, isolated PBMCs, or DNA extracted from either sample type. This clone was found once. Its antigen is not yet known. Within one base of it there is no much larger clone, and no base qualities were kept. TCRbeta CDR3 regions were amplified from genomic DNA by means of the immunoSEQ Assay, a bias-controlled multiplex PCR. On the study's bioinformatics: The number of nucleated cells in each sample was estimated by amplification of reference gene primers within the assay. To quantify the absolute abundance of each unique TCRbeta CDR3 rearrangement, sequence reads were collapsed and filtered. For each sample, productive Simpson clonality was calculated as the square root of Simpson's diversity index across productive rearrangements. TCRdb obtained this table from immuneACCESS and retained in-frame rearrangements with V and J assigned. These tables miss some clones; where compared with another copy, unresolved V genes account for less than half of the shortfall, and the remainder is unexplained. V, J and clone size derive from that table, while D and trimming were established from the DNA sequence. The sample table lists approximately 110,000 clones, approximately 87% of them with a count of one. The ten largest clonotypes hold about 18% of the sample.

The sequencing sample was made of peripheral blood. This receptor was taken from a woman in her fifties or sixties with acute or convalescent COVID-19.

CDR3 region: CASVQGGNTIYF. The sequenced DNA: TGTGCCAGCGTTCAGGGTGGAAACACCATATATTTT. This chain is built from TRBV2 and TRBJ1-3; tentative D gene TRBD1, with 5 bases matching. Taken from the germline V gene, the CDR1 and CDR2 loops are SNHLY and FYNNEI. The CDR3 contains 12 residues, cysteine and phenylalanine counted. Of all the DNA, just the CDR3 is kept, 36 bases in frame from base 1. V and J lose 8 bases and 3 bases, and a span of 8 bases separates them. Outside the CDR3, residues come from the reference TRBV2 and TRBJ1-3 proteins, so the full variable domain is: EPEVTQTPSHQVTQMGQEVILRCVPISNHLYFYWYRQILGQKVEFLVSFYNNEISEKSEIFDDQFSVERPDGSNFTLKIRSTKLEDSAMYFCASVQGGNTIYFGEGSWLTVV.